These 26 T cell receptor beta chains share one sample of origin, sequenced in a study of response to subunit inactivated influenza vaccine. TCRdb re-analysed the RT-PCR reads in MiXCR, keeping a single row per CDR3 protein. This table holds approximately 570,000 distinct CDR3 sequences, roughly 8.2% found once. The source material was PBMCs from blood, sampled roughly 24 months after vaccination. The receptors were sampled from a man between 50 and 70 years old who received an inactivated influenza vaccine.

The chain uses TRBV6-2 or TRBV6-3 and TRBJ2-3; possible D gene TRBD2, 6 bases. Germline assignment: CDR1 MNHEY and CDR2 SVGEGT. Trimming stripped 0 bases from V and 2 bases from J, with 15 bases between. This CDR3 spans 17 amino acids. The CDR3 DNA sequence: TGTGCCAGCAGTTACTCGAGACGCGGGGCGTACACAGATACGCAGTATTTT. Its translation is CASSYSRRGAYTDTQYF.

The CDR3 region has the DNA TGTGCCAGCAGAACCAGGGGAATGAGTTCACCCCTCCACTTT. This codes for CASRTRGMSSPLHF. This sequence joins TRBV28 and TRBJ1-6; D perhaps matches TRBD1 (6 bases). CDR3 length: 14 amino acids. Germline CDR1 and CDR2: MDHEN and SYDVKM. The ends were cut back, 6 bases at V and 9 bases at J, with 15 bases in the middle.

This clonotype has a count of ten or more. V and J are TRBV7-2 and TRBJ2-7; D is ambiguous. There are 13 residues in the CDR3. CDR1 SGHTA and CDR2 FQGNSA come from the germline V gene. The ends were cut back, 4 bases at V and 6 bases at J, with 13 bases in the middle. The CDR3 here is CASSSQHSSEQYF. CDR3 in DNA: TGTGCCAGCAGCTCCCAACACTCGTCCGAGCAGTACTTC.

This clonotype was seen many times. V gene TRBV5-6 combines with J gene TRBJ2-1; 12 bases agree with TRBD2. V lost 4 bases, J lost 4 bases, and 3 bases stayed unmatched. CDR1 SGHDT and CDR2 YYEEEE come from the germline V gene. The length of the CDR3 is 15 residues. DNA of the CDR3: TGTGCCAGCAGCACCGGACTAGCGGGGTACAATGAGCAGTTCTTC. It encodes CASSTGLAGYNEQFF.

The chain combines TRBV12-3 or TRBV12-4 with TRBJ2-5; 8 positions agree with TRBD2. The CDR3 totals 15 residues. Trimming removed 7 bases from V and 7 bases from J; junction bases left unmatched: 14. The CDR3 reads CASNQGGGPAGTQYF. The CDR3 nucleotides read TGTGCCAGCAACCAAGGCGGGGGGCCCGCAGGGACCCAGTACTTC.

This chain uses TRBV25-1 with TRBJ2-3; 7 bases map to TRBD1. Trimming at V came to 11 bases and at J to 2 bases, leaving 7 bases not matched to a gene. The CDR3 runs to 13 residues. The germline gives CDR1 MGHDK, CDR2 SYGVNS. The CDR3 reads CAVLGGSTDTQYF. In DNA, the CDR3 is TGTGCCGTCTTAGGGGGCTCCACAGATACGCAGTATTTT.

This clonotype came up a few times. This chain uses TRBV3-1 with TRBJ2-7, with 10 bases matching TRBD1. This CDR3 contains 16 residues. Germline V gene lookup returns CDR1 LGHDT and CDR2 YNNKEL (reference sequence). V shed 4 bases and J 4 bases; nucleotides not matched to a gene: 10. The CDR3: CASSPLGDRGGYEQYF. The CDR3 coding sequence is TGTGCCAGCAGCCCCCTTGGGGACAGGGGTGGTTACGAGCAGTACTTC.

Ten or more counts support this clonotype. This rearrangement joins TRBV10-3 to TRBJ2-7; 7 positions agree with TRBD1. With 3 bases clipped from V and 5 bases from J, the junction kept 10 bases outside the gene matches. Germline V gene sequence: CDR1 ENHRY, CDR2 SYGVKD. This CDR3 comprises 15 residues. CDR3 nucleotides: TGTGCCATCAGTGACTCGACAGGGTTAGTCAACGAGCAGTACTTC. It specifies CAISDSTGLVNEQYF.

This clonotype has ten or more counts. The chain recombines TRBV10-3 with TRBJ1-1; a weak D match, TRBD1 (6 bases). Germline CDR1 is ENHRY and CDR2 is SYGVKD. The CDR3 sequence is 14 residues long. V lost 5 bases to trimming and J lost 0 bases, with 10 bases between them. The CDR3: CAISTGQMNTEAFF. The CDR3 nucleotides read TGTGCCATCAGTACCGGACAGATGAACACTGAAGCTTTCTTT.

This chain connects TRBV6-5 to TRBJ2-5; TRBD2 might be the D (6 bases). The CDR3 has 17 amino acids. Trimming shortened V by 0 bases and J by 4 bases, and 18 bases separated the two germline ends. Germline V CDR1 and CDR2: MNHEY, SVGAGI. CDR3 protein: CASSYSITGVRRETQYF. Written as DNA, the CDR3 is TGTGCCAGCAGTTACTCTATTACGGGAGTGCGGAGAGAGACCCAGTACTTC.

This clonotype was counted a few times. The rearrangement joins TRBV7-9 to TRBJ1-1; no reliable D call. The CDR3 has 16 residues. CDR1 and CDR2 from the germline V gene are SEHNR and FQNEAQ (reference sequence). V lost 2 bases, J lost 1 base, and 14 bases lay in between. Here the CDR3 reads CASSLLTRQRNTEAFF. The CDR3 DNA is TGTGCCAGCAGCTTACTCACACGTCAGCGGAACACTGAAGCTTTCTTT.

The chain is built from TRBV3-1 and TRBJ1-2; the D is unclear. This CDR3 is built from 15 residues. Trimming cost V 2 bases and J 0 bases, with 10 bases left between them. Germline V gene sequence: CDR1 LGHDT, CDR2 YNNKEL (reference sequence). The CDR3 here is CASSQPITANYGYTF. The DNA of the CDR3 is TGTGCCAGCAGCCAACCAATAACAGCTAACTATGGCTACACCTTC.

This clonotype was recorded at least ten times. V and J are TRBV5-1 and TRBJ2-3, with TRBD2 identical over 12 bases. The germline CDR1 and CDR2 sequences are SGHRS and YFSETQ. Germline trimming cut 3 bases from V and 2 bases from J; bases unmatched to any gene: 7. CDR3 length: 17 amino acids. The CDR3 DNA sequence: TGCGCCAGCAGCTCGCGGACTAGCGGGGACCTCACAGATACGCAGTATTTT. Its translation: CASSSRTSGDLTDTQYF.

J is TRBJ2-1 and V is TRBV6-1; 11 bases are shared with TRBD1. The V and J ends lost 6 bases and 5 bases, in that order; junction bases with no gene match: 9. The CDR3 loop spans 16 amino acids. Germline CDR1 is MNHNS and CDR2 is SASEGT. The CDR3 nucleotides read TGTGCCAGCAGGAACACCGGGACAGGGGGTCACAATGAGCAGTTCTTC. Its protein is CASRNTGTGGHNEQFF.

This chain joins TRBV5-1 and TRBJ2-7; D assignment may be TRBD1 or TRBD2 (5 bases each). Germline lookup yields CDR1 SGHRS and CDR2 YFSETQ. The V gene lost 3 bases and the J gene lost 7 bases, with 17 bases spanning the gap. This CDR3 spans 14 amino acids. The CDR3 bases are TGCGCCAGCAGCTCCCTCGGGGCACCGGGTGAGCAGTACTTC. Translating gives CASSSLGAPGEQYF.

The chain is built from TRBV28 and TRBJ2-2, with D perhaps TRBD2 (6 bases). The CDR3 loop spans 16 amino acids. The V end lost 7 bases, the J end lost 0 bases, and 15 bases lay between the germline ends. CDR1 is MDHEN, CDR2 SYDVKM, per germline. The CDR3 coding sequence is TGTGCCAGCAAACCTCCCGGGACTGCGAACACCGGGGAGCTGTTTTTT. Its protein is CASKPPGTANTGELFF.

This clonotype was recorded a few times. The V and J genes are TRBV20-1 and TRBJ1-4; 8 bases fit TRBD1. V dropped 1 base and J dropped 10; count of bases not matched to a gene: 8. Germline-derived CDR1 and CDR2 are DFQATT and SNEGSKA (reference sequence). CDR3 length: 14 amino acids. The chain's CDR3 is CSARAPDREGKLFF. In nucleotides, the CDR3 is TGCAGTGCTAGAGCTCCGGACAGGGAGGGAAAACTGTTTTTT.

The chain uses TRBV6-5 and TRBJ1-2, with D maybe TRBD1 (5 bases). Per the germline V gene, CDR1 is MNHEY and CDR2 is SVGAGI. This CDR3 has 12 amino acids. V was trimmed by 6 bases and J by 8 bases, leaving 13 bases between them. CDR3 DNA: TGTGCCAGCAGGTCCAGGGTTGCGGGCTACACCTTC. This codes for CASRSRVAGYTF.

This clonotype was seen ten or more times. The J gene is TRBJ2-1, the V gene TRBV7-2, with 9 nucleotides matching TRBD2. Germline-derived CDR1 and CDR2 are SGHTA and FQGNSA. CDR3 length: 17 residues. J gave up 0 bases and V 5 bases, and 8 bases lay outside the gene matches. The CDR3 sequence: CASSQTSGVYSYNEQFF. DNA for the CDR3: TGTGCCAGCAGCCAGACTAGCGGTGTCTACTCCTACAATGAGCAGTTCTTC.

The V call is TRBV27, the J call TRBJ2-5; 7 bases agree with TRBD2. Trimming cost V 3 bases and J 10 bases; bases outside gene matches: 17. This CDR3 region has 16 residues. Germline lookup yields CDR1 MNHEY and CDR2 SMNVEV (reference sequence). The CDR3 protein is CASSFTSGLREGIQYF. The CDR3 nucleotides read TGTGCCAGCAGTTTTACTTCGGGACTAAGAGAAGGGATCCAGTACTTC.

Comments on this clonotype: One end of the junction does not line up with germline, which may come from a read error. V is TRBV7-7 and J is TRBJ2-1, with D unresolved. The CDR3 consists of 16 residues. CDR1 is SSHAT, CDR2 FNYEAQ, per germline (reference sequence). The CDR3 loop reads CASSYSLAVGYNEQFF. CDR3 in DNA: TGTGCTAGCAGCTACTCTCTGGCGGTGGGCTACAATGAGCAGTTCTTC.

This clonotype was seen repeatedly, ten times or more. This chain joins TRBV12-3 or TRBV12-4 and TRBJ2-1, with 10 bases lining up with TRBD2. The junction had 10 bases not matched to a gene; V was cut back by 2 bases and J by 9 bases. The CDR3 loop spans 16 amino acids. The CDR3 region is CASSLSGRGSTIEQFF. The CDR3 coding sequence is TGTGCCAGCAGTTTAAGCGGGAGGGGTAGTACAATTGAGCAGTTCTTC.

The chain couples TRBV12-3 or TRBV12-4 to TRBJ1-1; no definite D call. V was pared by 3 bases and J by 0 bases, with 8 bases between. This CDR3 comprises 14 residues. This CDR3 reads CASSLAGLNTEAFF. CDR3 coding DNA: TGTGCCAGCAGTTTGGCCGGTTTGAACACTGAAGCTTTCTTT.

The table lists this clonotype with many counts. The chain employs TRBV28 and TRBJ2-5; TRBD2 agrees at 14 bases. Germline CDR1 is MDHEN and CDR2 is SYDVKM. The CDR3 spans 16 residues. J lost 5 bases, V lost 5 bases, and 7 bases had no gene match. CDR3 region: CASSPRLAGGSETQYF. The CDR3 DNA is TGTGCCAGCAGTCCCCGACTAGCGGGAGGGTCGGAGACCCAGTACTTC.

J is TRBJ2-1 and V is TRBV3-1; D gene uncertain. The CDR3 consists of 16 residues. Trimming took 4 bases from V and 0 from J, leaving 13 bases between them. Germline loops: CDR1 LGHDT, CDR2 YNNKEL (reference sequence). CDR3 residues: CASSPLDVSSYNEQFF. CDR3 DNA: TGTGCCAGCAGCCCTCTGGACGTGAGCTCCTACAATGAGCAGTTCTTC.

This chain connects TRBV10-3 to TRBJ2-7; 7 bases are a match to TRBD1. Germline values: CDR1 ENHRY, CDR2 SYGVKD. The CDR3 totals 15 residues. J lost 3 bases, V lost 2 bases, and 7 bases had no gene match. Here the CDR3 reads CAISEGGQRHYEQYF. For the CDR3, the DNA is TGTGCCATCAGTGAGGGGGGACAGCGCCACTACGAGCAGTACTTC.